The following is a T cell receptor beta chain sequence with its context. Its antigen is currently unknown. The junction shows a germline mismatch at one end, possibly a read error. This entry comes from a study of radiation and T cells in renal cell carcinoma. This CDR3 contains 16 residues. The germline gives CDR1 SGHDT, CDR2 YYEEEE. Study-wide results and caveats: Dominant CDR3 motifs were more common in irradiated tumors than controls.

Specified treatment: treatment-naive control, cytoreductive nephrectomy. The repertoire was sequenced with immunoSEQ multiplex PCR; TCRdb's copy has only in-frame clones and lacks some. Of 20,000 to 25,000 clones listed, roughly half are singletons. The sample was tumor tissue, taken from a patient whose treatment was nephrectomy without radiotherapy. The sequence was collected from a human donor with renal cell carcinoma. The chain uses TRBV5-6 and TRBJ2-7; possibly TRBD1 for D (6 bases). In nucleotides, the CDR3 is TGTGCCAACAGCTTGGGTACAGGGACGGAGTCCTACGAGCAGTACTTC. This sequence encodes CANSLGTGTESYEQYF.